Reported below is one T cell receptor beta chain. The sample is drawn from a study of shared clonotypes between healthy human individuals. This CDR3 comprises 15 residues. V was pared by 4 bases and J by 1 base, with 13 bases between. Per germline, CDR1 MGHRA and CDR2 YSYEKL. The repertoire was sequenced with immunoSEQ multiplex PCR; TCRdb's copy has only in-frame clones and lacks some. The top ten hold 0.1% to 0.15% of the sample, which has around 2.1 million clones, more than 90% seen once. This clonotype was obtained from a young man in good health. The J gene is TRBJ2-5, the V gene TRBV4-1; the D gene could be TRBD1 or TRBD2 (5 bases each). The specimen sequenced was naive CD4+ T cells sorted from blood. Subset: CD45RA+ positively selected. The chain's CDR3 is CASSRLGRAQETQYF. Here the CDR3 DNA reads TGCGCCAGCAGCCGCCTGGGACGGGCCCAAGAGACCCAGTACTTC.